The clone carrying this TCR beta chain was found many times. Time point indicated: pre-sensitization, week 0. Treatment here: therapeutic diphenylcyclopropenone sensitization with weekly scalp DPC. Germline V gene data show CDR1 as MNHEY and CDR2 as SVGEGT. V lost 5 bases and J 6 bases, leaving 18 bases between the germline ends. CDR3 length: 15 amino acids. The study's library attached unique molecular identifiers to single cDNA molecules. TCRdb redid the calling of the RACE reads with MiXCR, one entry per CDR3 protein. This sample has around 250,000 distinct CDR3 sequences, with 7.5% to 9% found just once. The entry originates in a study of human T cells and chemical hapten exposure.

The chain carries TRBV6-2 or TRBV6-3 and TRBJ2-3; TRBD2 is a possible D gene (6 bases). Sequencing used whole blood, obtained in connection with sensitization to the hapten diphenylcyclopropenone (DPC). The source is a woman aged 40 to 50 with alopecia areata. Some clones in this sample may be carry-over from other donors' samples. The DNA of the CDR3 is TGTGCCAGCAGTCACCGGGACTTTGCAAGGGATACGCAGTATTTT. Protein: CASSHRDFARDTQYF.